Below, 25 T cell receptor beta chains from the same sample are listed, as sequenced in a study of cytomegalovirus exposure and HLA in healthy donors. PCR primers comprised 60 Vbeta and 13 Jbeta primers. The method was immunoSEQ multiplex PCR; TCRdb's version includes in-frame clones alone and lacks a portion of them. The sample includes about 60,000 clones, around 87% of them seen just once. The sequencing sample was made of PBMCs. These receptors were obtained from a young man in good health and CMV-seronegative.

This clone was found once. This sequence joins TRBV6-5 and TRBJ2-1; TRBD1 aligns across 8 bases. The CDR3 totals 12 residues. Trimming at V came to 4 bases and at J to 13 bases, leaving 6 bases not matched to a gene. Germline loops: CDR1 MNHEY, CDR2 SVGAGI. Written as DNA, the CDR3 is TGTGCCAGCAGTTTTACAGGGGGACCCCAGTTCTTC. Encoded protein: CASSFTGGPQFF.

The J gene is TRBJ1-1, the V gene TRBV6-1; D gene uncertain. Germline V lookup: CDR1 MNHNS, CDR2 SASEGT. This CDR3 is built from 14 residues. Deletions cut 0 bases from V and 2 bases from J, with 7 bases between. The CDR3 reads CASSEAGSNTEAFF. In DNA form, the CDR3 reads TGTGCCAGCAGTGAAGCGGGCTCCAACACTGAAGCTTTCTTT.

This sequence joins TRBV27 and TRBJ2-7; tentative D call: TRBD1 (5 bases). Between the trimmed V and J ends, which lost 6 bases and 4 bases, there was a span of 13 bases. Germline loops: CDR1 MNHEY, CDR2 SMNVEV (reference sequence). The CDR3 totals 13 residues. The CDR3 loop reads CASRNAGIYEQYF. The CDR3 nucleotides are TGTGCCAGCAGAAACGCAGGGATATACGAGCAGTACTTC.

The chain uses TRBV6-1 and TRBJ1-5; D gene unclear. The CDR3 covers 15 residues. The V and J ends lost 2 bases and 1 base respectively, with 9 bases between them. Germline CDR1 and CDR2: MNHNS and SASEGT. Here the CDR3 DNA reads TGTGCCAGCAGTGAATTTCCGAGAAGCAATCAGCCCCAGCATTTT. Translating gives CASSEFPRSNQPQHF.

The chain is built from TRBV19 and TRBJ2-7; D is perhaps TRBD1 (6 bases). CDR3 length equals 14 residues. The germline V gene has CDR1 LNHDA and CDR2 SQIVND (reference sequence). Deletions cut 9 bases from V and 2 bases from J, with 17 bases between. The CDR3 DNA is TGTGCCAGCGCAGGGGTAGGAGGCCCCTACGAGCAGTACTTC. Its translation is CASAGVGGPYEQYF. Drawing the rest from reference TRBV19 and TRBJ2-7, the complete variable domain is DGGITQSPKYLFRKEGQNVTLSCEQNLNHDAMYWYRQDPGQGLRLIYYSQIVNDFQKGDIAEGYSVSREKKESFPLTVTSAQKNPTAFYLCASAGVGGPYEQYFGPGTRLTVT.

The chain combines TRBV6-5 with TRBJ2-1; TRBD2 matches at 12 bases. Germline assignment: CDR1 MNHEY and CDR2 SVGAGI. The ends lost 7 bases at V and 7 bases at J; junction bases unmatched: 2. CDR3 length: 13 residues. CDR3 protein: CASTGTSGNEQFF. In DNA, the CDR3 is TGTGCCAGCACCGGGACTAGCGGGAATGAGCAGTTCTTC.

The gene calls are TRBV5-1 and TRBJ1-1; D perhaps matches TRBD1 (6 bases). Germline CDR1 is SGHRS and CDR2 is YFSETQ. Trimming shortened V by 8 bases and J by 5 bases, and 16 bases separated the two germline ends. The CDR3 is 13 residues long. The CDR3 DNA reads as TGCGCCAGTCATACAGGGAGAGGAACTGAAGCTTTCTTT. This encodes CASHTGRGTEAFF.

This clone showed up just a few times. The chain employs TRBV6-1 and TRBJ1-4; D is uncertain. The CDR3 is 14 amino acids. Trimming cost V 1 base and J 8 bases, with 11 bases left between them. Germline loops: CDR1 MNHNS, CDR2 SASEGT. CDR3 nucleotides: TGTGCCAGCAGTGAAGAACCCGGAGAGGAAAAACTGTTTTTT. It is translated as CASSEEPGEEKLFF.

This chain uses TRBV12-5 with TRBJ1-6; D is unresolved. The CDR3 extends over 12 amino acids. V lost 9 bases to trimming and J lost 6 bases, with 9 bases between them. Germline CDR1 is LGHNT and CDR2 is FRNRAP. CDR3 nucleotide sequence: TGTGCTAGCTCCCGGAGTAATTCACCCCTCCACTTT. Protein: CASSRSNSPLHF.

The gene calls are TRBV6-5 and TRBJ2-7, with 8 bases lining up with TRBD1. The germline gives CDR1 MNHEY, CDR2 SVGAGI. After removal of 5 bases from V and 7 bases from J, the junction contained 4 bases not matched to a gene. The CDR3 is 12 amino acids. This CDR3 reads CASSQGASEQYF. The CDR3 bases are TGTGCCAGCAGTCAGGGGGCAAGTGAGCAGTACTTC.

The CDR3 here is CASSPTSGGAGETQYF. CDR3 in DNA: TGTGCCAGCAGCCCCACATCAGGGGGCGCGGGGGAGACCCAGTACTTC. The chain employs TRBV7-2 and TRBJ2-5; 8 bases align to TRBD1. The germline gives CDR1 SGHTA, CDR2 FQGNSA. The CDR3 is 16 amino acids. Germline trimming cut 5 bases from V and 5 bases from J; bases unmatched to any gene: 13.

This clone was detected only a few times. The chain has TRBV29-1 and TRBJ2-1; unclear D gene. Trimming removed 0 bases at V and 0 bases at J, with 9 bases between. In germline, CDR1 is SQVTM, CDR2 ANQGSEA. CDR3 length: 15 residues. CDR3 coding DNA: TGCAGCGTTGAAGATCTACAGAGCTCCTACAATGAGCAGTTCTTC. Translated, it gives CSVEDLQSSYNEQFF.

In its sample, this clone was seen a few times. CDR3 residues: CASSPPGPSGEADTQYF. The CDR3 DNA is TGCGCCAGCAGCCCCCCCGGGCCTAGCGGGGAGGCAGATACGCAGTATTTT. The chain has TRBV5-1 and TRBJ2-3; 9 bases align to TRBD2. There are 17 residues in the CDR3. The germline V gene has CDR1 SGHRS and CDR2 YFSETQ. V lost 4 bases, J lost 4 bases, and 13 bases stayed unmatched.

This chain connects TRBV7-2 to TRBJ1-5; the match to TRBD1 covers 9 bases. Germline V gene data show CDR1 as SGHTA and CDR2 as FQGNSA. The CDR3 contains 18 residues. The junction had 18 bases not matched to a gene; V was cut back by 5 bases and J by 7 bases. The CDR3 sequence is CASSLKTTGGGFWQPQHF. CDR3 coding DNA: TGTGCCAGCAGCCTAAAGACGACAGGGGGAGGTTTTTGGCAGCCCCAGCATTTT.

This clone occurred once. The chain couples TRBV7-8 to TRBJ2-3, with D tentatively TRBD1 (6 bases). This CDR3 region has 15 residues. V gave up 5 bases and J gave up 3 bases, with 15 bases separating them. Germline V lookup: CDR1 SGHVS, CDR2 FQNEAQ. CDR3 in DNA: TGTGCCAGCAGCCTCGGAACAGGGTCAACAGATACGCAGTATTTT. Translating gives CASSLGTGSTDTQYF. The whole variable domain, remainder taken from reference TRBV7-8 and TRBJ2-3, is GAGVSQSPRYKVAKRGQDVALRCDPISGHVSLFWYQQALGQGPEFLTYFQNEAQLDKSGLPSDRFFAERPEGSVSTLKIQRTQQEDSAVYLCASSLGTGSTDTQYFGPGTRLTVL.

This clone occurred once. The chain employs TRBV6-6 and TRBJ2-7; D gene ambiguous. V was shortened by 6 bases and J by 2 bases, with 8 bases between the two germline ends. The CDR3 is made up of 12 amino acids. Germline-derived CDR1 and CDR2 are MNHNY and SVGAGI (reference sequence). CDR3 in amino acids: CASSPRTYEQYF. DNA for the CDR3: TGTGCCAGCAGCCCCAGGACCTACGAGCAGTACTTC.

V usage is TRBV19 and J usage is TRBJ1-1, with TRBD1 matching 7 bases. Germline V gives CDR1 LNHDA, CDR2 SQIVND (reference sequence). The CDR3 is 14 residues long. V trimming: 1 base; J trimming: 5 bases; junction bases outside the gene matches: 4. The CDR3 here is CASSIGQGGTEAFF. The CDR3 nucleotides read TGTGCCAGTAGTATAGGACAGGGTGGGACTGAAGCTTTCTTT.

The DNA for the CDR3 is TGCGCCAGCAGCTCCCCGGCGGTGAAGGCGGAAGCTTTCTTT. The encoded protein is CASSSPAVKAEAFF. The chain employs TRBV4-1 and TRBJ1-1, with unresolved D. V lost 5 bases, J lost 8 bases, and 18 bases lay in between. Germline-derived CDR1 and CDR2 are MGHRA and YSYEKL. The CDR3 has 14 amino acids.

Written as DNA, the CDR3 is TGTGCCAGCATCCGACCTGGGGGCCCAGCTAACTATGGCTACACCTTC. This encodes CASIRPGGPANYGYTF. The chain is built from TRBV6-4 and TRBJ1-2; D may be TRBD1 (6 bases). Germline-derived CDR1 and CDR2 are MRHNA and SNTAGT. This CDR3 has 16 amino acids. V was cut by 7 bases and J by 0 bases, with 18 bases left in between.

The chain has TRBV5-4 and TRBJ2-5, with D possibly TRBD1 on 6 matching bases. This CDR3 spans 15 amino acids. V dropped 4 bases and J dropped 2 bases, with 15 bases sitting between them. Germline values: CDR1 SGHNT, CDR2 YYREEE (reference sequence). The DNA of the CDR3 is TGTGCCAGCAGCCCTAACAACAGGGTTCAAGAGACCCAGTACTTC. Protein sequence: CASSPNNRVQETQYF.

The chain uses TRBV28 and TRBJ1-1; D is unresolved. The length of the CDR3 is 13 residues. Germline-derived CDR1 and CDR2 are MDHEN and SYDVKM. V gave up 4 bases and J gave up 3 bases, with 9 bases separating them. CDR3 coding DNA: TGTGCCAGCAGTTCTCAAGCCGACACTGAAGCTTTCTTT. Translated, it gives CASSSQADTEAFF.

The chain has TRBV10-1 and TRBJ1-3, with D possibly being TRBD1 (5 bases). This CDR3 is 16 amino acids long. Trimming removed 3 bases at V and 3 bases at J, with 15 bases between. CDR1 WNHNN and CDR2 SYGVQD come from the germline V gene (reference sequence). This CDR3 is CASSEERGLNGNTIYF. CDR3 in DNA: TGCGCCAGCAGTGAAGAAAGGGGCTTGAATGGAAACACCATATATTTT.

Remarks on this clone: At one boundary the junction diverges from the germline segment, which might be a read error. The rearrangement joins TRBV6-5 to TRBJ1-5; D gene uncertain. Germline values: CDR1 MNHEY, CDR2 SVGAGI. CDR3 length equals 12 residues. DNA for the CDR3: TGTACCAGCAGTTATGCAGGTCAGCCCCAGCATTTT. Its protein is CTSSYAGQPQHF.

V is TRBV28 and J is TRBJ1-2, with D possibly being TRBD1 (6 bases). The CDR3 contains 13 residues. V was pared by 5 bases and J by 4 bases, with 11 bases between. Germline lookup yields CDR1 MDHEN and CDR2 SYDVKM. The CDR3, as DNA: TGTGCCAGCAGTGCCCTACAGGGCTATGGCTACACCTTC. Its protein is CASSALQGYGYTF.

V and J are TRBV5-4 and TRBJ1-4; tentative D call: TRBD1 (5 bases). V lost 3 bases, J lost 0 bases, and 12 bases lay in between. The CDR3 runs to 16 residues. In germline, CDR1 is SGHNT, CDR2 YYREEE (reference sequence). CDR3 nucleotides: TGTGCCAGCAGCTGGGGCGAGACGGCAACTAATGAAAAACTGTTTTTT. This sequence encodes CASSWGETATNEKLFF.